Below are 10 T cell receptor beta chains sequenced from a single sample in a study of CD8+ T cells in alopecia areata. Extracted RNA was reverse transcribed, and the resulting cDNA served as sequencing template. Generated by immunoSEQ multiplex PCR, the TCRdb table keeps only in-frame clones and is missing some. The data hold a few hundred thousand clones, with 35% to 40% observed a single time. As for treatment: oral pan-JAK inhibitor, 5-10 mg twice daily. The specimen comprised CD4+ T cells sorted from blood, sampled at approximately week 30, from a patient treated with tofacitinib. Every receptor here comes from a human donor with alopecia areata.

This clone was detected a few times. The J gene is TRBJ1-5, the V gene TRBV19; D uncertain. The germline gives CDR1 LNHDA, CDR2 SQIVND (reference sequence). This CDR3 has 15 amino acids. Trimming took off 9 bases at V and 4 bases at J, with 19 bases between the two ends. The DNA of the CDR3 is TGTGCCAGCCGTCTTAGGAACGCGCTGAATCAGCCCCAGCATTTT. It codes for CASRLRNALNQPQHF.

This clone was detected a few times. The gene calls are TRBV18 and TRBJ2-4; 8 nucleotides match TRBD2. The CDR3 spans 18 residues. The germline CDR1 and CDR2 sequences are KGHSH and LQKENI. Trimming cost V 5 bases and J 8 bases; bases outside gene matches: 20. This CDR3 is CASSFVAGIGVEEDIQYF. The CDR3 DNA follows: TGTGCCAGCTCATTCGTAGCGGGAATCGGAGTAGAGGAGGACATTCAGTACTTC. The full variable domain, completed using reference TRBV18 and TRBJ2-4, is NAGVMQNPRHLVRRRGQEARLRCSPMKGHSHVYWYRQLPEEGLKFMVYLQKENIIDESGMPKERFSAEFPKEGPSILRIQQVVRGDSAAYFCASSFVAGIGVEEDIQYFGAGTRLSVL.

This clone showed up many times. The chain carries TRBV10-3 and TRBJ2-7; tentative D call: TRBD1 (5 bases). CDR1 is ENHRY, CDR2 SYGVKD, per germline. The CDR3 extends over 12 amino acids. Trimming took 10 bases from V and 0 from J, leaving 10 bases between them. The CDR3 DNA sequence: TGTGCCACCCAGGGTATCTCCTACGAGCAGTACTTC. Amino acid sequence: CATQGISYEQYF.

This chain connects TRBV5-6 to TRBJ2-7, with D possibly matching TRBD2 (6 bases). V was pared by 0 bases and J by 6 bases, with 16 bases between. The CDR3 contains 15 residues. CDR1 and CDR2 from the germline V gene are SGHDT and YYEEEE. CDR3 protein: CASSLGGPLGGEQYF. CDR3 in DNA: TGTGCCAGCAGCTTGGGAGGCCCTCTGGGGGGCGAGCAGTACTTC. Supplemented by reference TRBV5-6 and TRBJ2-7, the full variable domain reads DAGVTQSPTHLIKTRGQQVTLRCSPKSGHDTVSWYQQALGQGPQFIFQYYEEEERQRGNFPDRFSGHQFPNYSSELNVNALLLGDSALYLCASSLGGPLGGEQYFGPGTRLTVT.

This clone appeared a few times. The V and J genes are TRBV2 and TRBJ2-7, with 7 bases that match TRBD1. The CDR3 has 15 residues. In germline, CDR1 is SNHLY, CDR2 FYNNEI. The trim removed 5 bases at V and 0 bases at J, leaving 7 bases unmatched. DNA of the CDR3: TGTGCCAGCAGTCGAAGACAGGGCAGCTCCTACGAGCAGTACTTC. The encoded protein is CASSRRQGSSYEQYF.

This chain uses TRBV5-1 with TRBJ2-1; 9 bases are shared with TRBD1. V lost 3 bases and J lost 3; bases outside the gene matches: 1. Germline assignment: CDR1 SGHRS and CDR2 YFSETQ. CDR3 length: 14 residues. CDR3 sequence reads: CASSWGQGYNEQFF. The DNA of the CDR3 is TGCGCCAGCAGCTGGGGACAGGGCTACAATGAGCAGTTCTTC.

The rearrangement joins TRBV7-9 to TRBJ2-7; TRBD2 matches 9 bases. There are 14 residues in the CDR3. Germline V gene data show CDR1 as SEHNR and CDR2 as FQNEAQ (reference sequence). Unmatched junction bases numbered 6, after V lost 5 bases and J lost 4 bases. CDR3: CASSQGLAMYEQYF. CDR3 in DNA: TGTGCCAGCAGCCAGGGACTAGCTATGTACGAGCAGTACTTC.

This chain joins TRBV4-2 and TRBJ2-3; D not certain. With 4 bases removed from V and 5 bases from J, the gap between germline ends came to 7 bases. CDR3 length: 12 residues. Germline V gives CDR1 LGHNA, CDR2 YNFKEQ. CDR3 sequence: CASSPAGDTQYF. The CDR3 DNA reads TGTGCCAGCAGCCCAGCCGGAGATACGCAGTATTTT.

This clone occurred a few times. Written as DNA, the CDR3 is TGTGCCAGCAGCTGGGGGACAGGGGGTAAGAGATCCTACGAGCAGTACTTC. Translated, it gives CASSWGTGGKRSYEQYF. This chain uses TRBV27 with TRBJ2-7; TRBD1 matches at 11 bases. Looked up from germline, CDR1 is MNHEY and CDR2 is SMNVEV (reference sequence). Unmatched junction bases numbered 11, after V lost 6 bases and J lost 1 base. This CDR3 is built from 17 residues.

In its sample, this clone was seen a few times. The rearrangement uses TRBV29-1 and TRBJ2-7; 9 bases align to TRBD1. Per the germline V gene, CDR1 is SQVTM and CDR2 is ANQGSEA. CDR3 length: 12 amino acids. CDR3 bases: TGCGGAGGACAGGGGTTGACCTACGAGCAGTACTTC. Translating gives CGGQGLTYEQYF.